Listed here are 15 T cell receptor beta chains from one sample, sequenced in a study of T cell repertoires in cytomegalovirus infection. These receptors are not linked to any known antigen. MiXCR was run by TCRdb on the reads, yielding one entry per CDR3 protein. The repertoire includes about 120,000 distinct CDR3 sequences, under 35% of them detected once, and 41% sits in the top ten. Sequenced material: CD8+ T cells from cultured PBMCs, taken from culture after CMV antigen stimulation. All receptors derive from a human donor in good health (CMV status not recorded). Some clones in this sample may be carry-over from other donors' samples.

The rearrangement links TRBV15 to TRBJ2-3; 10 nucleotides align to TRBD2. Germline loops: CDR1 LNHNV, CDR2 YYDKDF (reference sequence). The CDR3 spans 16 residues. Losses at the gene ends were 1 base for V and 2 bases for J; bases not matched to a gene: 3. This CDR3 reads CATSRGAGGTTDTQYF. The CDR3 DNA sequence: TGTGCCACCAGCAGAGGAGCGGGGGGGACCACAGATACGCAGTATTTT.

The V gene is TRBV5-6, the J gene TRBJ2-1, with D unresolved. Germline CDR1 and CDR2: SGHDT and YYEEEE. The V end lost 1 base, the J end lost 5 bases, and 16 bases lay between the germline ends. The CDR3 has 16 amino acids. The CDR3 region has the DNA TGTGCCAGCAGCTTGATAGAAACTCTAATTAACAATGAGCAGTTCTTC. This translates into CASSLIETLINNEQFF.

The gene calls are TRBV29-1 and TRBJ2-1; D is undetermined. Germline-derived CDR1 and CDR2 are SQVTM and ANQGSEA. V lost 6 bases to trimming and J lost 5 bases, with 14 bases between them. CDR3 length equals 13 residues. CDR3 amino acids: CSVGRLGNNEQFF. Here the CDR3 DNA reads TGCAGCGTCGGGCGGCTAGGAAACAATGAGCAGTTCTTC.

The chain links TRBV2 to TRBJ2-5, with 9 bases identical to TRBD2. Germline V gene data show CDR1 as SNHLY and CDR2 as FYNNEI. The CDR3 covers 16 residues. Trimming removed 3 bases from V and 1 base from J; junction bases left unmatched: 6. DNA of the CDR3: TGTGCCAGCAGTGATCCTAGCGGGGACTTCCAAGAGACCCAGTACTTC. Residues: CASSDPSGDFQETQYF.

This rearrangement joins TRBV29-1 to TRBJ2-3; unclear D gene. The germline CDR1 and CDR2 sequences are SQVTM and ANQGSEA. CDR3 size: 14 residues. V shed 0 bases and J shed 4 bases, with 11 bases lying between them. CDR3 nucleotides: TGCAGCGTTGAAGATGGAGTAGCTCCAGATACGCAGTATTTT. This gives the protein CSVEDGVAPDTQYF.

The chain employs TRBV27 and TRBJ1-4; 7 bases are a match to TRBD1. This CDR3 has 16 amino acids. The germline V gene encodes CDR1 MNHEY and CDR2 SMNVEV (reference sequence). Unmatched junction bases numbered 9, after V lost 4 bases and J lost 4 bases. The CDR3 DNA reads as TGTGCCAGCAGTTCCTCTCCGGGACAGTATAATGAAAAACTGTTTTTT. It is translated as CASSSSPGQYNEKLFF.

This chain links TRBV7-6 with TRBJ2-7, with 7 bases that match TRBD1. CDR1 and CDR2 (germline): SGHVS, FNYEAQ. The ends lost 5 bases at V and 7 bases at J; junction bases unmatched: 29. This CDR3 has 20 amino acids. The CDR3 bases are TGTGCCAGCAGCATAACAGATCCCGGGACAGTGGGCGCGGTAGGCTGGGAGCAGTACTTC. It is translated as CASSITDPGTVGAVGWEQYF.

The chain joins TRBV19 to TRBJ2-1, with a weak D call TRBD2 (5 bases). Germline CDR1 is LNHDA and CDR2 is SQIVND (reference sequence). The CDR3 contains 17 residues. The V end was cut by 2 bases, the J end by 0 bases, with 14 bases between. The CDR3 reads CASSIPASPSSYNEQFF. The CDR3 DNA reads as TGTGCCAGTAGTATACCCGCTAGCCCGAGCTCCTACAATGAGCAGTTCTTC.

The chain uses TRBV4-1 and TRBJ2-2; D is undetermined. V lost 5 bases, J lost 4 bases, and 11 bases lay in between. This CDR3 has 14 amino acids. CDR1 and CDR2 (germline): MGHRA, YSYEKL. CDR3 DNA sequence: TGCGCCAGCAGCAAGATTGAATCCACCGGGGAGCTGTTTTTT. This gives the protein CASSKIESTGELFF.

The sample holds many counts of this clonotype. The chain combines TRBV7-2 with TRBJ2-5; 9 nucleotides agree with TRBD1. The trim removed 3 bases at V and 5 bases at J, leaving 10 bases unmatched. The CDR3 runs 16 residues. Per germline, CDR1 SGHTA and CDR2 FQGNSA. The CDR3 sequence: CASSFVRDRDGETQYF. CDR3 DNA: TGTGCCAGCAGCTTCGTGCGGGACAGGGATGGGGAGACCCAGTACTTC.

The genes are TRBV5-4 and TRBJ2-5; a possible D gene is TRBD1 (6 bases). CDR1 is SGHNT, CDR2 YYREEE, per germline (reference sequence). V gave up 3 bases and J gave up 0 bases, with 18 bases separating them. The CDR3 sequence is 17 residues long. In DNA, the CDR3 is TGTGCCAGCAGCTCTTCCGAGACAGGACCTTACCAAGAGACCCAGTACTTC. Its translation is CASSSSETGPYQETQYF.

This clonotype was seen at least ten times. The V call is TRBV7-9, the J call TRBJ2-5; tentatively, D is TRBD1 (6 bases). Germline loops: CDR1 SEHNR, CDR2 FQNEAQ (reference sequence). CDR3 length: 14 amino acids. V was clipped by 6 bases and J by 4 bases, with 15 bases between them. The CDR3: CASRTVRGGETQYF. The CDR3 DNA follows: TGTGCCAGCAGAACTGTCCGAGGGGGAGAGACCCAGTACTTC.

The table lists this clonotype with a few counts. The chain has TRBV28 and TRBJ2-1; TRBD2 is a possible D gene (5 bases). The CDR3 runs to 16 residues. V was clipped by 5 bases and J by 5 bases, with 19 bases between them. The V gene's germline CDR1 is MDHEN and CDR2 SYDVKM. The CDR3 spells CASSLPTLALHNEQFF. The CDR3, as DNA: TGTGCCAGCAGTCTCCCGACTCTAGCCCTCCACAATGAGCAGTTCTTC.

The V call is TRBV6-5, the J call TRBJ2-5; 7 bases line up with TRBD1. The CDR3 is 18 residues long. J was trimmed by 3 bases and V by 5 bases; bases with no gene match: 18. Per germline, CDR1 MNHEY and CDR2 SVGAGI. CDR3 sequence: CASSEGTALRSPKETQYF. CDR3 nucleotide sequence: TGTGCCAGCAGTGAAGGGACAGCCTTGAGAAGCCCGAAAGAGACCCAGTACTTC.

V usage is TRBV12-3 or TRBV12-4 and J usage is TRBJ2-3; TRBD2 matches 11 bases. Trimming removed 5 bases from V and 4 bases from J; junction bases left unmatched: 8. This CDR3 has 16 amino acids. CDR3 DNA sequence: TGTGCCAGCAGTCTCCTAGCGGGGGGCTCATCAGATACGCAGTATTTT. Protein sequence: CASSLLAGGSSDTQYF.